This entry describes one T cell receptor (beta chain). The antigen remains undetermined. This sample stems from a study of cytomegalovirus exposure and HLA in healthy donors. Broader study findings: The authors listed roughly 150 TCR beta chains as cytomegalovirus-associated.

From germline, CDR1 is LNHDA and CDR2 SQIVND (reference sequence). Deletions cut 10 bases from V and 5 bases from J, with 23 bases between. The CDR3 is 16 residues long. Use of 60 Vbeta and 13 Jbeta primers characterized the PCR. The assay was immunoSEQ multiplex PCR, and TCRdb's table has in-frame clones only and misses some. Of 170,000 or so clones in the sample, about 80% were seen once. This receptor was identified in a man aged 30 to 39 in good health and CMV-seropositive. Sequenced: PBMCs. The rearrangement links TRBV19 to TRBJ2-2, with a possible D match to TRBD1 (6 bases). The CDR3 DNA reads TGTGCCACTAGCTTGGGACATGGTATGGTAACCGGGGAGCTGTTTTTT. Translated, it gives CATSLGHGMVTGELFF.